The clone carrying this TCR beta chain was observed many times. What it binds is not known. Reverse transcription used 450 to 550 ng RNA and constant-region primers for alpha and beta. Alpha and beta chain libraries were made separately by chain-specific third strand synthesis with multiplexing indices. TCRdb reanalysed the 5' RACE reads using MiXCR and keeps one entry per CDR3 protein. This sample has 11,000 or so distinct CDR3 sequences; 5% to 6.5% occur once, and the top ten carry 3% to 4.5%. Whole blood was used without fractionation, so all unsorted peripheral T cells were included. The data stem from a study of HIV-infected patients and healthy controls. Overall study findings and caveats: Healthy controls carried many MAIT alpha-chain CDR3s, while HIV+ repertoires had few.

V lost 1 base to trimming and J lost 2 bases; unmatched junction nucleotides: 2. There are 15 residues in the CDR3. What was sequenced was blood. The J gene is TRBJ2-1, the V gene TRBV12-3 or TRBV12-4; 7 bases fit TRBD1. The sequence was collected from an adult in good health. The CDR3 bases are TGTGCCAGCAGTTTAGAAAGGGGGCCCTACAATGAGCAGTTCTTC. Translating it yields CASSLERGPYNEQFF.